The present T cell receptor beta chain was sequenced within a study of beta chain features in type 1 diabetes. Of note for this clone: The antigen remains unidentified.

The germline gives CDR1 MGHDK, CDR2 SYGVNS. This CDR3 is 13 amino acids long. Deletions cut 5 bases from V and 1 base from J, with 9 bases between. Study results and caveats: Amplification by PCR could prefer shorter templates, with the same effect in patients and controls. Patients showed naive, central memory and Treg TCRB repertoires that appeared more similar than those of healthy donors. VDJ junctions in type 1 diabetes patients carried more deletions and fewer insertions.

Expressed TCRB transcripts were sequenced after all isolated RNA was converted to cDNA. Sequencing of naive, central memory and regulatory T cell samples gave an average of around 3.8 million reads. Libraries were prepared by immunoSEQ multiplex PCR; TCRdb keeps only in-frame clonotypes and omits some of them. This table holds a few hundred thousand clones, roughly 30% found once. The sample was naive CD4+ T cells from blood. The chain recombines TRBV25-1 with TRBJ2-7; D is uncertain. This sequence originates from a man aged 18 to 35 in good health. The chain's CDR3 is CASSLFGSYEQYF. For the CDR3, the DNA is TGTGCCAGCAGTCTTTTTGGTTCCTACGAGCAGTACTTC.